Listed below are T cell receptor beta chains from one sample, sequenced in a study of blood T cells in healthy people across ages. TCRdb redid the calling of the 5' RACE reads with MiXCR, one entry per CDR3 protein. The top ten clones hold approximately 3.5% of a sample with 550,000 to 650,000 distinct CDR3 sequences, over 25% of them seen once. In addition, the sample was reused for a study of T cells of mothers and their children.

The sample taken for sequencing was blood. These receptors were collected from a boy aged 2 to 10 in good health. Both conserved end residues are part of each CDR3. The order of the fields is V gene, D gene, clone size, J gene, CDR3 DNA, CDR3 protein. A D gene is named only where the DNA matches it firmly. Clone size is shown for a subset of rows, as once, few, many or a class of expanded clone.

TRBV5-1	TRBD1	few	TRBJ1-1	TGCGCCAGCAGCTCCAGGGGGGGTGAGGACACTGAAGCTTTCTTT	CASSSRGGEDTEAFF
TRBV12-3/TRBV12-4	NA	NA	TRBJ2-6	TGTGCCAGCAGTGGGGAGGTTACTGGGGCCAACGTCCTGACTTTC	CASSGEVTGANVLTF
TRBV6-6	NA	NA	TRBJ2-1	TGTGCCAGCAGTTACGGTAATGGGAATGAGCAGTTCTTC	CASSYGNGNEQFF
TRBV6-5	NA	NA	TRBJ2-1	TGTGCCAGCAGTTACGGCTCACCCAATGAGCAGTTCTTC	CASSYGSPNEQFF
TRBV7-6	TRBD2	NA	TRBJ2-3	TGTGCCAGCAGCTCATCACTAGCGGGGGGGATTCAGGTGGATACGCAGTATTTT	CASSSSLAGGIQVDTQYF
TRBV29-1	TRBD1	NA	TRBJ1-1	TGCGGCGTTACAGGGACAGGGGTGGGCACTGAAGCTTTCTTT	CGVTGTGVGTEAFF
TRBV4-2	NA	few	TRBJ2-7	TGTGCCAGCAGCCAAGATGAAGGTAGCGGATCCTACGAGCAGTACTTC	CASSQDEGSGSYEQYF
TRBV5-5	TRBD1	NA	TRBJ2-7	TGTGCCAGCAGCTTGGGTCCCGGGACAGGGAACCACGAGCAGTACTTC	CASSLGPGTGNHEQYF
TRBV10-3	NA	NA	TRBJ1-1	TGTGCCATCAGTGAGTCGGCATCGAACACTGAAGCTTTCTTT	CAISESASNTEAFF
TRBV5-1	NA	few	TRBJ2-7	TGCGCCAGCAGCTGGACCGGTTCCTACGAGCAGTACTTC	CASSWTGSYEQYF
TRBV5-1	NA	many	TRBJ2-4	TGCGCCAGCAGCTTTGAAAACATTCAGTACTTC	CASSFENIQYF
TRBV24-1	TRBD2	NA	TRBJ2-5	TGTGCCACCGGTGCCGGGACTAGGATTTTCTTC	CATGAGTRIFF
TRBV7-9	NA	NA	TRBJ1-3	TGTGCCAGCAGACTACTGGGGGGCTCTGGAAACACCATATATTTT	CASRLLGGSGNTIYF
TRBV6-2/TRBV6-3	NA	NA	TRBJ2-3	TGTGCCAGCAGCGTGACTAGCACAGATACGCAGTATTTT	CASSVTSTDTQYF
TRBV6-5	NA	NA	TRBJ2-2	TGTGCCAGCACCGATTTTGGGGCCCCCGGGGAGCTGTTTTTT	CASTDFGAPGELFF
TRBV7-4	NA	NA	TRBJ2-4	TGTGCCAGCAGCTTAGACAGGAAGCACAAAAACATTCAGTACTTC	CASSLDRKHKNIQYF
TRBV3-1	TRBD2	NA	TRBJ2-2	TGTGCCAGCAGCCAAGGACTAGCGGGGGGGTTGAGCACCGGGGAGCTGTTTTTT	CASSQGLAGGLSTGELFF
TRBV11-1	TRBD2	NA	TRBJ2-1	TGTGCCAGCAGCTTAGAGTCTAGCGGGAGCTCCTACAATGAGCAGTTCTTC	CASSLESSGSSYNEQFF
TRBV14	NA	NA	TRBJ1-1	TGTGCCAGCAGCCAAGTTAGGACTGAAGCTTTCTTT	CASSQVRTEAFF
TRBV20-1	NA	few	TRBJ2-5	TGCAGTGCTAGAGAAGGACGCTCGGACTATCAAGAGACCCAGTACTTC	CSAREGRSDYQETQYF
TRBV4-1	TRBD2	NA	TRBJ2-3	TGCGCCAGCAGCTCCGCCCCGGGACTAGGCACAGATACGCAGTATTTT	CASSSAPGLGTDTQYF
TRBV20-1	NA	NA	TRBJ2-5	TGCAGTGCTAGAGATAGGGAGCGGCTCCAAGAGACCCAGTACTTC	CSARDRERLQETQYF
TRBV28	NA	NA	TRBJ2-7	TGTGCCAGCAGTTTTCCCCTCGGGGTGGCCTACGAGCAGTACTTC	CASSFPLGVAYEQYF
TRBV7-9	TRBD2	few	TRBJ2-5	TGTGCCAGCAGTTCCTCCCTCCCCAGCGGGGAGGGGGAGACCCAGTACTTC	CASSSSLPSGEGETQYF
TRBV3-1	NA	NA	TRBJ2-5	TGTGCCAGCAGCCAAGGTACAGGGCACCAAGAGACCCAGTACTTC	CASSQGTGHQETQYF
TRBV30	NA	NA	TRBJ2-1	TGTGCCTGGAGTGAAAGGGGTGAGCAGTTCTTC	CAWSERGEQFF
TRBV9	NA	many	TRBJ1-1	TGTGCCAGCAGCCCCCGAGGTCTTGGGTCGAACACTGAAGCTTTCTTT	CASSPRGLGSNTEAFF
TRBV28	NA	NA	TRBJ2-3	TGTGCCAGCAGTGGCCTCAGCGGGTTTTTCCGGGGAGATACGCAGTATTTT	CASSGLSGFFRGDTQYF
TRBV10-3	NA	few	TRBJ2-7	TGTGCCATCAGTGACGTGGGGAATAAATACGAGCAGTACTTC	CAISDVGNKYEQYF
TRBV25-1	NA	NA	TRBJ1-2	TGTGCCAGCAGGGGATGGGCAGGGGTCCTCTATGGCTACACCTTC	CASRGWAGVLYGYTF
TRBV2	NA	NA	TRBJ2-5	TGTGCCAGTAAGGATCCGGGGGGCGAAAAAGAGACCCAGTACTTC	CASKDPGGEKETQYF
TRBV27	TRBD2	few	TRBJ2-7	TGTGCCAGCAGTCCTCTCTCTCTAGCGGGGGGGCCTTACGAGCAGTACTTC	CASSPLSLAGGPYEQYF
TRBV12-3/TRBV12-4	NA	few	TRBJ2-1	TGTGCCAGCAGTTTTATACTAGCTTCCAATGAGCAGTTCTTC	CASSFILASNEQFF
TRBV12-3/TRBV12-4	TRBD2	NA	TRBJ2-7	TGTGCCAGCAGTCAGACTAGCGGGAACACCGAGCAGTACTTC	CASSQTSGNTEQYF
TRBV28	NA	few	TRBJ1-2	TGTGCCAGCAGTTTACAGGGGCCGCCCTATGGCTACACCTTC	CASSLQGPPYGYTF
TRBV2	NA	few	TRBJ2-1	TGTGCCAGCTCCGGTCTTTTAAGAACCTACAATGAGCAGTTCTTC	CASSGLLRTYNEQFF
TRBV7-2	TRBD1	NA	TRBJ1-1	TGTGCCAGCAGCTTCGGGGACAGGGCGGCTTTCTTT	CASSFGDRAAFF
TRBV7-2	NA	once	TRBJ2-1	TGTGCCAGCGCGGCGACGGGCTACAATGAGCAGTTCTTC	CASAATGYNEQFF
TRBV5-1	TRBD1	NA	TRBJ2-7	TGCGCCAGCAGCACCGGACAGGGGGCTAGCTCCTACGAGCAGTACTTC	CASSTGQGASSYEQYF
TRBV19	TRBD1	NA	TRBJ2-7	TGTGCCAGTAGTATAGGGGACAGGCCCACCTACGAGCAGTACTTC	CASSIGDRPTYEQYF